These 9 T cell receptor beta chains were all obtained from the same sample, sequenced in a study of PD-1 blockade in classical Hodgkin lymphoma. With no exception, relapse followed autologous stem cell transplantation in all patients, and brentuximab vedotin exposure varied. Here immunoSEQ multiplex PCR was the method, and the copy in TCRdb shows in-frame clones only, minus some. Among some 23,000 clones, roughly 75% were seen once, and the ten largest hold 15% to 20%. Material: peripheral blood mononuclear cells (PBMCs), obtained before the second cycle of nivolumab. Source of these receptors: a human donor with classical Hodgkin lymphoma.

The V call is TRBV9, the J call TRBJ1-2; D ambiguous. The CDR3 length is 13 residues. V lost 0 bases and J 8 bases, leaving 11 bases between the germline ends. The germline V gene encodes CDR1 SGDLS and CDR2 YYNGEE. This CDR3 is CASSVGSSFGYTF. As DNA, the CDR3 is TGTGCCAGCAGCGTAGGCAGTAGTTTCGGCTACACCTTC. The complete variable domain, with remaining parts taken from reference TRBV9 and TRBJ1-2, reads DSGVTQTPKHLITATGQRVTLRCSPRSGDLSVYWYQQSLDQGLQFLIQYYNGEERAKGNILERFSAQQFPDLHSELNLSSLELGDSALYFCASSVGSSFGYTFGSGTRLTVV.

V usage is TRBV27 and J usage is TRBJ1-6, with D perhaps matching TRBD1 (6 bases). Trimming removed 8 bases at V and 10 bases at J, with 15 bases between. This CDR3 has 13 residues. CDR1 is MNHEY and CDR2 is SMNVEV in the germline V gene (reference sequence). As DNA, the CDR3 is TGTGCCAGCTCATCACAGGGTCCCTCACCCCTCCACTTT. It yields the protein CASSSQGPSPLHF.

The V call is TRBV6-1, the J call TRBJ2-5; 10 bases line up with TRBD2. The CDR3 contains 15 residues. V shed 2 bases and J 5 bases; nucleotides not matched to a gene: 5. CDR1 and CDR2 (germline): MNHNS, SASEGT. As DNA, the CDR3 is TGTGCCAGCAGTGAAAAAGCGGGGGGGCCGGAGACCCAGTACTTC. Protein product: CASSEKAGGPETQYF.

A few counts support this clone. CDR3 amino acids: CSVPGVGDYGYTF. For the CDR3, the DNA is TGCAGCGTTCCGGGAGTGGGGGACTATGGCTACACCTTC. This sequence joins TRBV29-1 and TRBJ1-2; TRBD1 is a possible D gene (5 bases). This CDR3 is built from 13 residues. Per the germline V gene, CDR1 is SQVTM and CDR2 is ANQGSEA. Trimming removed 5 bases at V and 3 bases at J, with 13 bases between.

The chain uses TRBV23-1 and TRBJ2-6, with 7 bases that match TRBD2. TRBV23-1 has ORF status, its function being uncertain. After removal of 6 bases from V and 0 bases from J, the junction contained 11 bases not matched to a gene. This CDR3 is 18 amino acids long. Here the CDR3 DNA reads TGCGCCAGCAGGAGCCGGGGGGTCGTAACCTCTGGGGCCAACGTCCTGACTTTC. Its protein is CASRSRGVVTSGANVLTF.

The chain couples TRBV7-2 to TRBJ2-3; D ambiguous. The CDR3 is made up of 14 amino acids. The germline V gene has CDR1 SGHTA and CDR2 FQGNSA. Trimming took 5 bases from V and 5 from J, leaving 14 bases between them. The CDR3 DNA is TGTGCCAGCAGCCAAAAAGTCGGGCGAGATACGCAGTATTTT. This gives the protein CASSQKVGRDTQYF.

This rearrangement joins TRBV4-1 to TRBJ2-1; 7 bases line up with TRBD2. V trimming: 1 base; J trimming: 0 bases; junction bases outside the gene matches: 9. Germline V gene data show CDR1 as MGHRA and CDR2 as YSYEKL. The CDR3 is made up of 18 amino acids. CDR3 sequence: CASSQGLAAHSSYNEQFF. CDR3 nucleotide sequence: TGCGCCAGCAGCCAAGGCCTAGCGGCTCATAGCTCCTACAATGAGCAGTTCTTC.

The rearrangement joins TRBV6-1 to TRBJ1-2; TRBD1 matches at 9 bases. The CDR3 extends over 13 amino acids. Germline V CDR1 and CDR2: MNHNS, SASEGT. Trimming at V came to 4 bases and at J to 8 bases, leaving 5 bases not matched to a gene. The CDR3 DNA sequence: TGTGCCAGCAGTGTGGGACAGGGTTTAGGCTACACCTTC. Protein: CASSVGQGLGYTF.

The rearrangement links TRBV5-8 to TRBJ2-5; tentatively, D is TRBD1 (5 bases). Germline V gene data show CDR1 as SGHTS and CDR2 as YDEGEE. Deletions cut 0 bases from V and 3 bases from J, with 18 bases between. This CDR3 contains 17 residues. As DNA, the CDR3 is TGTGCCAGCAGCTTGGCATTTGGCAGGGCTGGGGAAGAGACCCAGTACTTC. It encodes CASSLAFGRAGEETQYF.